The T cell receptor (beta chain) described here comes from a study of identical twins. TCRdb passed the 5' RACE reads through MiXCR, listing each CDR3 protein once. The sample records approximately 700,000 distinct CDR3 sequences, 6% to 6.5% being singletons. This clonotype occurred a few times. Germline loops: CDR1 SNHLY, CDR2 FYNNEI. The V and J ends lost 6 bases and 1 base respectively, with 12 bases between them. The CDR3 contains 15 residues. What was sequenced was naive T cells sorted from blood. This TCR came from a young man in good health. The chain carries TRBV2 and TRBJ2-2; a possible D gene is TRBD2 (6 bases). Here the CDR3 DNA reads TGTGCCAGCAGATGGAGGGCCGGGAACACCGGGGAGCTGTTTTTT. Its protein is CASRWRAGNTGELFF.